This entry lists 2 T cell receptor beta chains sequenced from one sample in a study of shared clonotypes between healthy human individuals. The table came from immunoSEQ multiplex PCR; TCRdb's copy has only in-frame clones and leaves some out. The sample includes fewer than 600,000 clones, around three quarters seen only once; the top ten take 12%. Sequenced: PBMCs. Receptor source: a woman in her thirties or forties in good health. Some clones in this sample may be carry-over from other donors' samples.

This chain links TRBV5-1 with TRBJ1-5; no reliable D call. Germline assignment: CDR1 SGHRS and CDR2 YFSETQ. The V gene lost 0 bases and the J gene lost 7 bases, with 11 bases spanning the gap. CDR3 length: 14 amino acids. The CDR3 DNA follows: TGCGCCAGCAGCTTGGTTGGCGACGGGCAGCCCCAGCATTTT. It specifies CASSLVGDGQPQHF.

With regard to this clone: Since a much larger clone is just one base distant, this may be a read error. The V gene is TRBV20-1, the J gene TRBJ2-2, with D tentatively TRBD1 (5 bases). Germline V gene data show CDR1 as DFQATT and CDR2 as SNEGSKA (reference sequence). The CDR3 contains 11 residues. The V and J ends lost 4 bases and 10 bases respectively, with 10 bases between them. CDR3 region: CSATGSVELFF. The DNA for the CDR3 is TGCAGTGCTACAGGGTCCGTGGAGCTGTTTTTT.